The rows below give T cell receptor beta chains drawn from one sample of a study of T cells after yellow fever vaccination. Using its own MiXCR run on the 5' RACE reads, TCRdb lists one record per CDR3 protein. The sample holds around 350,000 distinct CDR3 sequences, about 6% seen once. This material consisted of PBMCs, taken 5 days after the yellow fever booster vaccination. All receptors come from a man aged 25 to 40 who received the YFV17D yellow fever vaccine. CDR3s include the opening cysteine and the closing phenylalanine or tryptophan. The order of the fields is V gene, J gene, clone size, D gene, CDR3 DNA, CDR3 protein. The D gene is left open where the match is weak. Size values are once, few and many counts, or a class for expanded clones, and some rows have none.

v_call: TRBV5-1; j_call: TRBJ2-2; clone_size: few; d_call: -; cdr3_nt: TGCGCCAGCAGCTACCAAACCGGGGAGCTGTTTTTT; cdr3_aa: CASSYQTGELFF
v_call: TRBV20-1; j_call: TRBJ2-1; clone_size: few; d_call: TRBD2; cdr3_nt: TGCAGTGCTAGAGGGGGAGCGGGAGAATTCAATGAGCAGTTCTTC; cdr3_aa: CSARGGAGEFNEQFF
v_call: TRBV6-1; j_call: TRBJ2-7; clone_size: many; d_call: TRBD2; cdr3_nt: TGTGCCAGCAGCGGGCTAGGGCTAGCGGGATACGAGCAGTACTTC; cdr3_aa: CASSGLGLAGYEQYF
v_call: TRBV30; j_call: TRBJ2-1; clone_size: many; d_call: TRBD2; cdr3_nt: TGTGCCTGGACTAGCGGGAGTGTGGGTACCAATGAGCAGTTCTTC; cdr3_aa: CAWTSGSVGTNEQFF
v_call: TRBV15; j_call: TRBJ2-1; clone_size: many; d_call: TRBD2; cdr3_nt: TGTGCCACCGCCCCGGGGCGGGAGGGCTACAATGAGCAGTTCTTC; cdr3_aa: CATAPGREGYNEQFF
v_call: TRBV28; j_call: TRBJ2-1; clone_size: few; d_call: -; cdr3_nt: TGTGCCAGCGCGGACGGCAATGAGCAGTTCTTC; cdr3_aa: CASADGNEQFF
v_call: TRBV3-1; j_call: TRBJ2-1; clone_size: -; d_call: TRBD2; cdr3_nt: TGTGCCAGCAGCATGCTTAGCGGGAGGGCCTTCCACAATGAGCAGTTCTTC; cdr3_aa: CASSMLSGRAFHNEQFF
v_call: TRBV7-8; j_call: TRBJ2-5; clone_size: -; d_call: -; cdr3_nt: TGTGCCAGCAGTCCCACTACTGTCCAAGAGACCCAGTACTTC; cdr3_aa: CASSPTTVQETQYF
v_call: TRBV10-3; j_call: TRBJ2-2; clone_size: many; d_call: -; cdr3_nt: TGTGCCATCAGGAGAGACAGAACAAACACCGGGGAGCTGTTTTTT; cdr3_aa: CAIRRDRTNTGELFF
v_call: TRBV7-2; j_call: TRBJ2-2; clone_size: many; d_call: -; cdr3_nt: TGTGCCAGCAGCTTCGGGGGCTCCCACACCGGGGAGCTGTTTTTT; cdr3_aa: CASSFGGSHTGELFF